This T cell receptor beta chain derives from a study of blood T cell repertoires in COVID-19. Repertoires were generated with immunoSEQ multiplex PCR, while TCRdb's copy carries only in-frame clones and drops some. The table records some 66,000 clones, 90% to 95% of them present only once. Germline values: CDR1 MNHEY, CDR2 SMNVEV (reference sequence). This CDR3 region has 15 residues. V shed 6 bases and J 7 bases; nucleotides not matched to a gene: 9. The sample taken for sequencing was peripheral blood. The sequence derives from a man in his sixties or seventies with active COVID-19. This chain connects TRBV27 to TRBJ1-6, with TRBD1 matching 7 bases. Here the CDR3 DNA reads TGTGCCAGCAGAGGTAGACAGGGCGAGAATTCACCCCTCCACTTT. It specifies CASRGRQGENSPLHF.